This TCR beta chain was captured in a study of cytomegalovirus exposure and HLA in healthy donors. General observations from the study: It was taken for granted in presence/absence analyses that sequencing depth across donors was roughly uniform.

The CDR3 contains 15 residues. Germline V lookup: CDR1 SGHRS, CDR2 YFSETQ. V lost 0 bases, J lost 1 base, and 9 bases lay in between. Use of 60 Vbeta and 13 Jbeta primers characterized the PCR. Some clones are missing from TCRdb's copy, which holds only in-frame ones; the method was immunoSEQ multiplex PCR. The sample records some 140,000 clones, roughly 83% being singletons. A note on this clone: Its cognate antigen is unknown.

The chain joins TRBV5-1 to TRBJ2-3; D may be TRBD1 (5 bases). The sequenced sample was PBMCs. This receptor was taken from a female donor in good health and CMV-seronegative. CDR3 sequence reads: CASSLGGSRTDTQYF. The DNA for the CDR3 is TGCGCCAGCAGCTTGGGGGGCAGCCGCACAGATACGCAGTATTTT. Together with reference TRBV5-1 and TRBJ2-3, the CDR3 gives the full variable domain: KAGVTQTPRYLIKTRGQQVTLSCSPISGHRSVSWYQQTPGQGLQFLFEYFSETQRNKGNFPGRFSGRQFSNSRSEMNVSTLELGDSALYLCASSLGGSRTDTQYFGPGTRLTVL.